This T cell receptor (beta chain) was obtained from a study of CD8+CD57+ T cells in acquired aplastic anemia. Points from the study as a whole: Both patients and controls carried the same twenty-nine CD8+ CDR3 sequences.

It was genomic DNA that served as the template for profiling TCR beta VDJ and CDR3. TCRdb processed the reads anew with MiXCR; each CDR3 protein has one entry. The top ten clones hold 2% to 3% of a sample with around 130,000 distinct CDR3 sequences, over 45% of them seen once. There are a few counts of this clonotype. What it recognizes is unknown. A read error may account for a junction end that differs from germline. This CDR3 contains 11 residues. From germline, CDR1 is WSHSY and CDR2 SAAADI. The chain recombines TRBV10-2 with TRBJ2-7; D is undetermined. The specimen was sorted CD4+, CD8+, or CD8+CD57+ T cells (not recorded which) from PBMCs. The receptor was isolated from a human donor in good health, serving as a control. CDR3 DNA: TGCACCAGCAGCTTATCCTACGAGCAGTACTTC. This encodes CTSSLSYEQYF.